These T cell receptor beta chains were read from a single sample in a study of spatial heterogeneity in lung cancer. TCRdb passed the 5' RACE reads through MiXCR, listing each CDR3 protein once. The table has more than 9,000 distinct CDR3 sequences, over 6% seen once. Specimen: normal lung tissue next to the tumor, collected at surgery. The origin of the receptors is a male donor with early-stage non-small cell lung cancer. CDR3s include the opening cysteine and the closing phenylalanine or tryptophan.

j_call: TRBJ2-2; v_call: TRBV7-9; cdr3_length: 14; cdr3_aa: CASSLGLSGGELFF
j_call: TRBJ2-7; v_call: TRBV13; cdr3_length: 14; cdr3_aa: CASRSSGSRYEQYF
j_call: TRBJ2-6; v_call: TRBV27; cdr3_length: 14; cdr3_aa: CASSNRVGANVLTF
j_call: TRBJ2-5; v_call: TRBV5-6; cdr3_length: 16; cdr3_aa: CASSLNDGTQQETQYF
j_call: TRBJ2-7; v_call: TRBV4-2; cdr3_length: 12; cdr3_aa: CASSGGSYEQYF
j_call: TRBJ1-2; v_call: TRBV7-2; cdr3_length: 14; cdr3_aa: CASSETVANYGYTF
j_call: TRBJ1-6; v_call: TRBV12-3/TRBV12-4; cdr3_length: 12; cdr3_aa: CASKIGDSPLHF
j_call: TRBJ2-7; v_call: TRBV11-2; cdr3_length: 15; cdr3_aa: CASSSGRGFPYEQYF
j_call: TRBJ2-5; v_call: TRBV28; cdr3_length: 14; cdr3_aa: CASRDPAAQETQYF
j_call: TRBJ2-3; v_call: TRBV28; cdr3_length: 14; cdr3_aa: CASTRGGSTDTQYF
j_call: TRBJ2-7; v_call: TRBV7-9; cdr3_length: 15; cdr3_aa: CASSLGQSIAYEQYF
j_call: TRBJ2-1; v_call: TRBV6-2/TRBV6-3; cdr3_length: 18; cdr3_aa: CASSYNSRTSGGYNEQFF
j_call: TRBJ1-5; v_call: TRBV25-1; cdr3_length: 18; cdr3_aa: CASSEYKLRTDSNQPQHF
j_call: TRBJ2-4; v_call: TRBV6-1; cdr3_length: 15; cdr3_aa: CASSEGSGAKNIQYF
j_call: TRBJ1-6; v_call: TRBV7-9; cdr3_length: 16; cdr3_aa: CASSLDNPSYNSPLHF
j_call: TRBJ1-5; v_call: TRBV7-6; cdr3_length: 14; cdr3_aa: CASSLVRGNQPQHF
j_call: TRBJ2-5; v_call: TRBV20-1; cdr3_length: 15; cdr3_aa: CSAGGLAGAEETQYF
j_call: TRBJ1-1; v_call: TRBV2; cdr3_length: 15; cdr3_aa: CASSNAGGRRTEAFF
j_call: TRBJ2-1; v_call: TRBV7-2; cdr3_length: 15; cdr3_aa: CASSPDSPSYNEQFF
j_call: TRBJ2-7; v_call: TRBV6-1; cdr3_length: 17; cdr3_aa: CASGTKPGTGFIYEQYF
j_call: TRBJ2-1; v_call: TRBV5-1; cdr3_length: 15; cdr3_aa: CASSPSGRKGNEQFF
j_call: TRBJ2-1; v_call: TRBV7-2; cdr3_length: 16; cdr3_aa: CASSLAGLAGYNEQFF
j_call: TRBJ2-1; v_call: TRBV6-6; cdr3_length: 14; cdr3_aa: CASNPDGLGNEQFF
j_call: TRBJ2-2; v_call: TRBV4-1; cdr3_length: 16; cdr3_aa: CASSQEIARNTGELFF
j_call: TRBJ2-3; v_call: TRBV19; cdr3_length: 14; cdr3_aa: CASNRDGYTDTQYF
j_call: TRBJ2-5; v_call: TRBV7-2; cdr3_length: 13; cdr3_aa: CASSLGIQETQYF
j_call: TRBJ1-5; v_call: TRBV12-3/TRBV12-4; cdr3_length: 14; cdr3_aa: CASSYSYSNQPQHF
j_call: TRBJ2-1; v_call: TRBV5-1; cdr3_length: 15; cdr3_aa: CASSFGPASDLGWFF
j_call: TRBJ2-2; v_call: TRBV19; cdr3_length: 13; cdr3_aa: CASSDPNTGELFF
j_call: TRBJ1-1; v_call: TRBV27; cdr3_length: 14; cdr3_aa: CASSLQRTNTEAFF
j_call: TRBJ2-2; v_call: TRBV5-5; cdr3_length: 14; cdr3_aa: CASSLDGGTGELFF
j_call: TRBJ2-5; v_call: TRBV12-3/TRBV12-4; cdr3_length: 12; cdr3_aa: CASSFREETQYF
j_call: TRBJ1-3; v_call: TRBV28; cdr3_length: 11; cdr3_aa: CASSLGNTIYF
j_call: TRBJ2-5; v_call: TRBV25-1; cdr3_length: 15; cdr3_aa: CASSADREYQETQYF
j_call: TRBJ2-1; v_call: TRBV11-2; cdr3_length: 13; cdr3_aa: CASSLDNPEGQFF
j_call: TRBJ2-7; v_call: TRBV18; cdr3_length: 13; cdr3_aa: CASSEVASGEQYF
j_call: TRBJ1-5; v_call: TRBV12-3/TRBV12-4; cdr3_length: 14; cdr3_aa: CASREDGYNQPQHF
j_call: TRBJ2-5; v_call: TRBV5-4; cdr3_length: 16; cdr3_aa: CASSLGGGGSPRSQYF
j_call: TRBJ2-3; v_call: TRBV7-2; cdr3_length: 17; cdr3_aa: CASSWGGTGPFADTQYF
j_call: TRBJ1-2; v_call: TRBV5-4; cdr3_length: 14; cdr3_aa: CASSLSTSRYGYTF
j_call: TRBJ2-7; v_call: TRBV27; cdr3_length: 15; cdr3_aa: CASSFFRGITYEQYF
j_call: TRBJ2-1; v_call: TRBV7-9; cdr3_length: 14; cdr3_aa: CASSWTGLYNEQFF
j_call: TRBJ1-2; v_call: TRBV12-3/TRBV12-4; cdr3_length: 13; cdr3_aa: CASSLAAGGGYTF
j_call: TRBJ2-3; v_call: TRBV10-3; cdr3_length: 14; cdr3_aa: CAISDDRGMDTQYF
j_call: TRBJ2-3; v_call: TRBV30; cdr3_length: 14; cdr3_aa: CAWRGLAVTDTQYF
j_call: TRBJ1-1; v_call: TRBV28; cdr3_length: 14; cdr3_aa: CASSLFYRYTEAFF
j_call: TRBJ1-4; v_call: TRBV2; cdr3_length: 13; cdr3_aa: CASKRRGNEKLFF
j_call: TRBJ2-4; v_call: TRBV3-1; cdr3_length: 18; cdr3_aa: CASSQGLAGGVAKNIQYF
j_call: TRBJ2-5; v_call: TRBV20-1; cdr3_length: 16; cdr3_aa: CSALPGTSGRQETQYF
j_call: TRBJ2-3; v_call: TRBV6-5; cdr3_length: 13; cdr3_aa: CASSRDPTDTQYF
j_call: TRBJ1-2; v_call: TRBV29-1; cdr3_length: 13; cdr3_aa: CSVAHSPSYGYTF
j_call: TRBJ2-7; v_call: TRBV2; cdr3_length: 17; cdr3_aa: CASSGWAGDGAVFEQYF